Shown below are 15 T cell receptor beta chains from a single sample sequenced in a study of Tregs in tolerant kidney transplant recipients. Here immunoSEQ multiplex PCR was the method, and the copy in TCRdb shows in-frame clones only, minus some. The data show roughly 66,000 clones, 80% to 95% seen once. The input for sequencing was CD8+ T cells from blood, taken before the transplant. All receptors derive from a human donor who received a combined kidney and bone marrow transplant.

CDR3 nucleotide sequence: TGTGCCAGCAGCTTAAGAGCGACGGAGTATGGCTACACCTTC. It yields the protein CASSLRATEYGYTF. This rearrangement joins TRBV11-2 to TRBJ1-2; D gene ambiguous. The CDR3 has 14 amino acids. V gave up 2 bases and J gave up 5 bases, with 12 bases separating them. CDR1 and CDR2 from the germline V gene are SGHAT and FQNNGV.

The chain combines TRBV7-2 with TRBJ2-3; 8 bases align to TRBD2. CDR1 and CDR2 from the germline V gene are SGHTA and FQGNSA. This CDR3 spans 14 amino acids. V lost 8 bases to trimming and J lost 6 bases; unmatched junction nucleotides: 10. CDR3 nucleotides: TGTGCCAGCGTCAGTATTAGCGGGATGGATACGCAGTATTTT. It specifies CASVSISGMDTQYF.

The chain employs TRBV14 and TRBJ2-2; 9 bases map to TRBD1. The CDR3 is 15 amino acids. Germline assignment: CDR1 SGHDN and CDR2 FVKESK. With V trimmed by 2 bases and J by 6 bases, 4 bases remained unmatched. The CDR3 reads CASSQLRTGAGELFF. CDR3 in DNA: TGTGCCAGCAGCCAACTTCGGACAGGGGCCGGGGAGCTGTTTTTT.

This clone was observed a single time. The V gene is TRBV7-9, the J gene TRBJ2-3, with TRBD1 as a possible D gene (5 bases). V lost 2 bases, J lost 3 bases, and 15 bases lay in between. The CDR3 has 16 amino acids. In germline, CDR1 is SEHNR, CDR2 FQNEAQ (reference sequence). This CDR3 is CASSLRWQGQTDTQYF. As DNA, the CDR3 is TGTGCCAGCAGCTTACGGTGGCAGGGTCAAACAGATACGCAGTATTTT.

V and J are TRBV30 and TRBJ2-7, with D perhaps TRBD1 (5 bases). V was clipped by 0 bases and J by 0 bases, with 18 bases between them. This CDR3 region has 17 residues. The V gene's germline CDR1 is GTSNPN and CDR2 SVGIG (reference sequence). This chain's CDR3 is CAWSVPLAGFNSYEQYF. Here the CDR3 DNA reads TGTGCCTGGAGTGTACCCCTGGCAGGGTTTAACTCCTACGAGCAGTACTTC.

The chain combines TRBV7-9 with TRBJ2-7; 7 bases fit TRBD1. Trimming cost V 4 bases and J 5 bases; bases outside gene matches: 8. In germline, CDR1 is SEHNR, CDR2 FQNEAQ (reference sequence). The CDR3 is 14 residues long. CDR3 nucleotides: TGTGCCAGCAGCTCGGACAGGAAGGTTGACGAGCAGTACTTC. This translates into CASSSDRKVDEQYF.

The V gene is TRBV28, the J gene TRBJ2-4; 8 bases align to TRBD1. Losses at the gene ends were 6 bases for V and 2 bases for J; bases not matched to a gene: 6. The CDR3 is 15 amino acids. The germline V gene has CDR1 MDHEN and CDR2 SYDVKM. The CDR3 DNA reads as TGTGCCAGCAGGACAGGGGTTGGGACCAAAAACATTCAGTACTTC. Residues: CASRTGVGTKNIQYF.

The V call is TRBV4-1, the J call TRBJ2-7, with D possibly TRBD1 on 5 matching bases. The CDR3 runs 11 residues. CDR1 and CDR2 from the germline V gene are MGHRA and YSYEKL. Trimming stripped 4 bases from V and 6 bases from J, with 7 bases between. This CDR3 reads CASSRGGEQYF. The CDR3 region has the DNA TGCGCCAGCAGCCGGGGCGGCGAGCAGTACTTC.

CDR3 coding DNA: TGTGCCACTCGGACAGGGTTTAATGAGCAGTTCTTC. Protein product: CATRTGFNEQFF. The J gene is TRBJ2-1, the V gene TRBV19, with 8 bases aligning to TRBD1. Losses at the gene ends were 10 bases for V and 7 bases for J; bases not matched to a gene: 6. Germline V CDR1 and CDR2: LNHDA, SQIVND (reference sequence). The CDR3 covers 12 residues.

This rearrangement joins TRBV2 to TRBJ2-1, with 12 bases fitting TRBD2. J was trimmed by 7 bases and V by 6 bases; bases with no gene match: 10. The V gene's germline CDR1 is SNHLY and CDR2 FYNNEI. The CDR3 runs to 16 residues. CDR3 amino acids: CASRATSGGWANEQFF. CDR3 nucleotide sequence: TGTGCCAGCAGGGCGACTAGCGGGGGATGGGCGAATGAGCAGTTCTTC.

In its sample, this clone ranks as medium-sized. V and J are TRBV7-9 and TRBJ1-5; no reliable D call. V lost 0 bases, J lost 6 bases, and 15 bases lay in between. The CDR3 extends over 16 amino acids. Germline V gene data show CDR1 as SEHNR and CDR2 as FQNEAQ (reference sequence). CDR3 residues: CASSLAAYGESQPQHF. CDR3 nucleotides: TGTGCCAGCAGCTTAGCAGCCTATGGAGAGAGTCAGCCCCAGCATTTT.

The chain joins TRBV7-9 to TRBJ2-3, with TRBD2 matching 9 bases. From germline, CDR1 is SEHNR and CDR2 FQNEAQ (reference sequence). The length of the CDR3 is 15 residues. With V trimmed by 7 bases and J by 4 bases, 9 bases remained unmatched. The CDR3 nucleotides read TGTGCCAGCACCCCTGGGACTAGCATGGCAGATACGCAGTATTTT. This encodes CASTPGTSMADTQYF. The whole variable domain, filled in from reference TRBV7-9 and TRBJ2-3, reads DTGVSQNPRHKITKRGQNVTFRCDPISEHNRLYWYRQTLGQGPEFLTYFQNEAQLEKSRLLSDRFSAERPKGSFSTLEIQRTEQGDSAMYLCASTPGTSMADTQYFGPGTRLTVL.

The chain links TRBV9 to TRBJ2-2; a possible D gene is TRBD1 (6 bases). This CDR3 is built from 16 residues. V was pared by 3 bases and J by 0 bases, with 12 bases between. CDR1 and CDR2 from the germline V gene are SGDLS and YYNGEE. This CDR3 reads CASSAHRAANTGELFF. The CDR3 DNA is TGTGCCAGCAGCGCCCACAGGGCCGCGAACACCGGGGAGCTGTTTTTT.

The J gene is TRBJ1-2, the V gene TRBV4-1; the match to TRBD1 covers 11 bases. The CDR3 is 16 residues long. In germline, CDR1 is MGHRA, CDR2 YSYEKL. The V and J ends lost 2 bases and 4 bases, in that order; junction bases with no gene match: 6. CDR3 nucleotides: TGCGCCAGCAGCCAATCCGGGGACAGGGGGTTCTATGGCTACACCTTC. This codes for CASSQSGDRGFYGYTF.

This clone was found once. The chain employs TRBV4-1 and TRBJ2-7; a weak D match, TRBD1 (6 bases). Looked up from germline, CDR1 is MGHRA and CDR2 is YSYEKL. The V and J ends lost 1 base and 5 bases respectively, with 21 bases between them. The CDR3 runs 17 residues. The CDR3 loop reads CASSQVGGAGATHEQYF. CDR3 in DNA: TGCGCCAGCAGCCAAGTCGGCGGAGCAGGGGCAACCCACGAGCAGTACTTC.